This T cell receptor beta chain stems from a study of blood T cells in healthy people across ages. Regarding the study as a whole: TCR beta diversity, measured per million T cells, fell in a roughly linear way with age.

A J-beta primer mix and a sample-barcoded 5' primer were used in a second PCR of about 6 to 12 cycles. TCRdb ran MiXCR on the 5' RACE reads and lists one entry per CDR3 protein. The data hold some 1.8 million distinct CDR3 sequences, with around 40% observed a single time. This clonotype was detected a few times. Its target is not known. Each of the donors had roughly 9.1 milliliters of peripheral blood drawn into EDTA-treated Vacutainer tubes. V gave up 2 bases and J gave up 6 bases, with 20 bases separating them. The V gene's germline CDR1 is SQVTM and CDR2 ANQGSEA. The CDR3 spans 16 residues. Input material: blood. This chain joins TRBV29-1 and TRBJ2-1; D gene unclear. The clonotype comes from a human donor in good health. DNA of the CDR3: TGCAGCGTTGAAACGGAATCCGGGCTCCTAGGCAATGAGCAGTTCTTC. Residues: CSVETESGLLGNEQFF.